Given below is one T cell receptor beta chain in context. Its specificity is unknown. The data stem from a study of T cell responses to AZD1222 COVID-19 vaccine. Study-level information: Analyses pooled second doses at about 4 or about 12 weeks. Study results and caveats: Two AZD1222 administrations were followed by greater Spike-specific TCR breadth and depth. Variant regions that are unmutated are reportedly the target of nearly half of spike-specific TCRs.

Sequencing was performed with immunoSEQ multiplex PCR; in TCRdb, only in-frame clones are kept and a portion is missing. Of about 97,000 clones in the sample, more than 70% are singletons; the top ten hold 2.8%. The TCR originated in an adult in good health. The sequenced sample was peripheral blood, obtained on day 0 of AZD1222 vaccination.

The CDR3 DNA reads TGTGCCAGCAGCGAGTTGGCGGGACAGGGGGCTAGAGATACGCAGTATTTT. Residues: CASSELAGQGARDTQYF. The genes are TRBV6-4 and TRBJ2-3; 12 positions agree with TRBD1. CDR1 is MRHNA, CDR2 SNTAGT, per germline. This CDR3 is 17 amino acids long. The junction had 12 bases not matched to a gene; V was cut back by 6 bases and J by 5 bases.